These 27 T cell receptor beta chains were sequenced from one sample in a study of response to subunit inactivated influenza vaccine. In TCRdb, the RT-PCR reads were re-called with MiXCR into one record per CDR3 protein. The repertoire includes over 750,000 distinct CDR3 sequences, around 20% of them detected once, and 10% sits in the top ten. The specimen comprised PBMCs from blood, sampled 4 to 6 days after vaccination. Receptors were obtained from a man between 50 and 59 years old who received an inactivated influenza vaccine.

The V gene is TRBV11-2, the J gene TRBJ2-1, with 7 bases matching TRBD1. Germline CDR1 reads SGHAT; CDR2 reads FQNNGV. After removal of 5 bases from V and 3 bases from J, the junction contained 10 bases not matched to a gene. CDR3 length: 16 amino acids. CDR3 residues: CASSAVDRVRYNEQFF. The CDR3 DNA follows: TGTGCCAGCAGCGCCGTTGACAGGGTGCGCTACAATGAGCAGTTCTTC.

Many counts were recorded for this clonotype. The chain uses TRBV19 and TRBJ2-1, with TRBD2 identical over 7 bases. Per germline, CDR1 LNHDA and CDR2 SQIVND (reference sequence). This CDR3 is 15 amino acids long. V gave up 4 bases and J gave up 0 bases; unmatched junction bases: 3. The CDR3 coding sequence is TGTGCCAGTAGTACCGGACTAGGCTCCTACAATGAGCAGTTCTTC. Amino acid sequence: CASSTGLGSYNEQFF.

This rearrangement joins TRBV20-1 to TRBJ1-5, with D possibly matching TRBD1 (5 bases). Germline V gene lookup returns CDR1 DFQATT and CDR2 SNEGSKA (reference sequence). V dropped 6 bases and J dropped 1 base, with 13 bases sitting between them. This CDR3 is 14 amino acids long. CDR3 protein: CSALQGASNQPQHF. CDR3 bases: TGCAGTGCGTTGCAGGGCGCCAGCAATCAGCCCCAGCATTTT.

The rearrangement uses TRBV3-1 and TRBJ1-2, with no clear D. The CDR3 runs to 14 residues. Trimming removed 4 bases from V and 0 bases from J, with 9 bases in between. Germline CDR1 and CDR2: LGHDT and YNNKEL (reference sequence). The CDR3 loop is CASSRAATNYGYTF. In nucleotides, the CDR3 is TGTGCCAGCAGCCGCGCGGCGACTAACTATGGCTACACCTTC. Complete variable domain (other parts from reference TRBV3-1 and TRBJ1-2): DTAVSQTPKYLVTQMGNDKSIKCEQNLGHDTMYWYKQDSKKFLKIMFSYNNKELIINETVPNRFSPKSPDKAHLNLHINSLELGDSAVYFCASSRAATNYGYTFGSGTRLTVV.

About this clonotype: Compared with germline, one end of the junction differs, possibly owing to a read error. The V gene is TRBV20-1, the J gene TRBJ2-7; tentatively, D is TRBD1 (6 bases). CDR1 and CDR2 from the germline V gene are DFQATT and SNEGSKA (reference sequence). The CDR3 consists of 13 residues. Here the CDR3 DNA reads TGCAGTGCCCTAAGGGACATGCCCTATGAGCAGTACTTC. Residues: CSALRDMPYEQYF.

The gene calls are TRBV20-1 and TRBJ2-2; 8 nucleotides line up with TRBD2. Germline values: CDR1 DFQATT, CDR2 SNEGSKA (reference sequence). The CDR3 length is 15 residues. J lost 4 bases, V lost 1 base, and 5 bases had no gene match. DNA of the CDR3: TGCAGTGCTAGAGTATCGAGCGGGGGCACCGGGGAGCTGTTTTTT. Translation gives CSARVSSGGTGELFF.

The V gene is TRBV6-2 or TRBV6-3, the J gene TRBJ2-7; D not resolved. The CDR3 totals 12 residues. V shed 8 bases and J shed 3 bases, with 11 bases lying between them. The V gene's germline CDR1 is MNHEY and CDR2 SVGEGT. CDR3: CASGELGYEQYF. The CDR3 bases are TGTGCCAGCGGCGAGCTGGGCTACGAGCAGTACTTC.

The sample holds a few counts of this clonotype. J is TRBJ2-7 and V is TRBV12-3 or TRBV12-4; 7 nucleotides agree with TRBD2. CDR3 length: 13 amino acids. V lost 8 bases to trimming and J lost 2 bases; unmatched junction nucleotides: 6. CDR3 DNA sequence: TGTGCCAGCCAGGGCGGGGGAGCCTACGAGCAGTACTTC. Its protein product is CASQGGGAYEQYF.

This clonotype was detected a few times. The chain links TRBV7-9 to TRBJ1-4; D is unclear. V was cut by 7 bases and J by 4 bases, with 16 bases left in between. Germline V lookup: CDR1 SEHNR, CDR2 FQNEAQ (reference sequence). This CDR3 contains 15 residues. The CDR3 spells CASTSQGILNEKLFF. CDR3 DNA: TGTGCCAGCACCAGCCAAGGCATTCTTAATGAAAAACTGTTTTTT.

The chain carries TRBV28 and TRBJ2-7, with a weak D call TRBD2 (5 bases). The V gene's germline CDR1 is MDHEN and CDR2 SYDVKM. The germline V and J ends were trimmed by 7 bases and 3 bases, with 10 bases remaining between them. The CDR3 runs 12 residues. In nucleotides, the CDR3 is TGTGCCAGCACGGGAAGGAACTACGAGCAGTACTTC. Encoded protein: CASTGRNYEQYF.

V and J are TRBV20-1 and TRBJ2-5; D may be TRBD1 (6 bases). Germline CDR1 and CDR2: DFQATT and SNEGSKA (reference sequence). CDR3 size: 16 residues. The V end was cut by 4 bases, the J end by 5 bases, with 23 bases between. The CDR3 is CSANAMGAGAWETQYF. The DNA of the CDR3 is TGCAGTGCTAACGCAATGGGGGCAGGGGCGTGGGAGACCCAGTACTTC.

This clonotype came up once. The chain joins TRBV7-8 to TRBJ2-3, with TRBD2 matching over 12 bases. The CDR3 runs 17 residues. V shed 5 bases, J shed 0 bases, and the junction held 6 bases outside the gene matches. From germline, CDR1 is SGHVS and CDR2 FQNEAQ. The CDR3 coding sequence is TGTGCCAGCAGCCCTTTGACTAGCGGGGGAAGCACAGATACGCAGTATTTT. It is translated as CASSPLTSGGSTDTQYF.

V is TRBV29-1 and J is TRBJ2-3; D might be TRBD2 (6 bases). V lost 6 bases and J lost 2, with 12 bases in between. Per germline, CDR1 SQVTM and CDR2 ANQGSEA. The CDR3 runs 13 residues. This CDR3 reads CSVPGLYTDTQYF. The CDR3 nucleotides read TGCAGCGTGCCGGGACTTTACACAGATACGCAGTATTTT.

The chain is built from TRBV4-3 and TRBJ2-1, with 7 bases matching TRBD1. Trimming cost V 1 base and J 10 bases; bases outside gene matches: 7. Germline lookup yields CDR1 LGHNA and CDR2 YSLEER. CDR3 size: 14 residues. The CDR3 coding sequence is TGCGCCAGCAGCCAAGCGACAGGGATGGGCGAGCAGTTCTTC. Translation: CASSQATGMGEQFF.

In its sample, this clonotype was seen many times. The genes are TRBV29-1 and TRBJ2-7, with 10 bases fitting TRBD1. The germline V gene encodes CDR1 SQVTM and CDR2 ANQGSEA. Unmatched junction bases numbered 12, after V lost 4 bases and J lost 6 bases. The CDR3 is 15 amino acids. The CDR3 region is CSVGLTTGGRVEQYF. The CDR3 nucleotides are TGCAGCGTTGGACTTACGACAGGGGGCAGGGTCGAGCAGTACTTC.

The V and J genes are TRBV29-1 and TRBJ2-7; TRBD2 matches at 10 bases. Germline-derived CDR1 and CDR2 are SQVTM and ANQGSEA. The CDR3 is 17 residues long. J lost 3 bases, V lost 1 base, and 12 bases had no gene match. The CDR3 DNA reads as TGCAGCGTTGAAGTAAACGGCCTAGCGGGGGTCAACTACGAGCAGTACTTC. Translation: CSVEVNGLAGVNYEQYF.

Of note for this clonotype: A junction boundary mismatches the germline segment, possibly from a read error. This chain uses TRBV6-2 or TRBV6-3 with TRBJ2-1; 8 bases are shared with TRBD2. The CDR3 is 14 residues long. Germline V lookup: CDR1 MNHEY, CDR2 SVGEGT. CDR3: CDSRGGRSYNEQFF. As DNA, the CDR3 is TGTGACAGCCGCGGCGGGAGGTCCTACAATGAGCAGTTCTTC.

The chain carries TRBV12-3 or TRBV12-4 and TRBJ2-7, with 11 bases matching TRBD2. This CDR3 comprises 14 residues. Trimming cost V 9 bases and J 3 bases; bases outside gene matches: 7. CDR3 nucleotide sequence: TGTGCCAGTTCGACTAGCGGGAACCACTACGAGCAGTACTTC. Translation gives CASSTSGNHYEQYF.

This clonotype was picked up a small number of times. This chain links TRBV3-1 with TRBJ2-2; D uncertain. V lost 1 base to trimming and J lost 6 bases, with 12 bases between them. The CDR3 runs 15 residues. CDR1 is LGHDT and CDR2 is YNNKEL in the germline V gene (reference sequence). CDR3 amino acids: CASSQVRSYAGELFF. DNA of the CDR3: TGTGCCAGCAGCCAAGTTCGAAGTTACGCCGGGGAGCTGTTTTTT.

This clonotype appeared a few times. The chain couples TRBV20-1 to TRBJ2-3; D is unresolved. The CDR3 length is 11 residues. V lost 1 base to trimming and J lost 7 bases, with 6 bases between them. Per germline, CDR1 DFQATT and CDR2 SNEGSKA (reference sequence). The CDR3 bases are TGCAGTGCTAGAGTCGACCATACGCAGTATTTT. Translation: CSARVDHTQYF.

J is TRBJ2-1 and V is TRBV7-8, with 9 positions matching TRBD2. The CDR3 is 16 residues long. The ends lost 5 bases at V and 5 bases at J; junction bases unmatched: 10. Germline values: CDR1 SGHVS, CDR2 FQNEAQ. CDR3 in amino acids: CASSRLASGKNNEQFF. The CDR3 DNA reads TGTGCCAGCAGCCGTTTGGCTAGCGGGAAGAACAATGAGCAGTTCTTC.

J is TRBJ2-1 and V is TRBV7-6, with D unresolved. CDR3 size: 15 residues. From germline, CDR1 is SGHVS and CDR2 FNYEAQ. The V gene lost 1 base and the J gene lost 2 bases, with 9 bases spanning the gap. CDR3 protein: CASSLEDGTYNEQFF. Here the CDR3 DNA reads TGTGCCAGCAGCTTAGAGGACGGTACCTACAATGAGCAGTTCTTC.

This clonotype was recorded a few times. This chain connects TRBV24-1 to TRBJ2-3; 9 bases match TRBD2. The CDR3 consists of 16 residues. Germline CDR1 is KGHDR and CDR2 is SFDVKD. Trimming at V came to 3 bases and at J to 6 bases, leaving 9 bases not matched to a gene. The CDR3: CATSDVVAGAGDTQYF. The CDR3 DNA sequence: TGTGCCACCAGTGATGTCGTAGCGGGAGCTGGCGATACGCAGTATTTT.

The V call is TRBV19, the J call TRBJ2-4; D may be TRBD1 or TRBD2 (5 bases each). Trimming cost V 6 bases and J 3 bases, with 12 bases left between them. The CDR3 totals 14 residues. Germline V gene sequence: CDR1 LNHDA, CDR2 SQIVND (reference sequence). Here the CDR3 reads CASSDRGGKNIQYF. CDR3 DNA sequence: TGTGCCAGTAGCGATCGGGGCGGCAAAAACATTCAGTACTTC.

This clonotype was counted many times. The chain is built from TRBV6-5 and TRBJ2-5; no clear D. V was cut by 2 bases and J by 1 base, with 5 bases left in between. The germline V gene encodes CDR1 MNHEY and CDR2 SVGAGI. The CDR3 is 13 residues long. This CDR3 reads CASSYGVQETQYF. CDR3 sequence (DNA): TGTGCCAGCAGTTACGGGGTCCAAGAGACCCAGTACTTC.

This rearrangement joins TRBV20-1 to TRBJ2-1, with D tentatively TRBD2 (6 bases). The germline V and J ends were trimmed by 0 bases and 7 bases, with 13 bases remaining between them. There are 14 residues in the CDR3. CDR1 is DFQATT, CDR2 SNEGSKA, per germline (reference sequence). This CDR3 is CSARDLGTGNEQFF. DNA of the CDR3: TGCAGTGCTAGAGATCTGGGGACTGGGAATGAGCAGTTCTTC.

J is TRBJ2-1 and V is TRBV29-1, with 7 bases identical to TRBD2. V trimming: 3 bases; J trimming: 0 bases; junction bases outside the gene matches: 8. Per germline, CDR1 SQVTM and CDR2 ANQGSEA. This CDR3 is 16 amino acids long. The CDR3 spells CSVELADQSSYNEQFF. The CDR3 region has the DNA TGCAGCGTTGAGCTAGCGGACCAAAGCTCCTACAATGAGCAGTTCTTC.